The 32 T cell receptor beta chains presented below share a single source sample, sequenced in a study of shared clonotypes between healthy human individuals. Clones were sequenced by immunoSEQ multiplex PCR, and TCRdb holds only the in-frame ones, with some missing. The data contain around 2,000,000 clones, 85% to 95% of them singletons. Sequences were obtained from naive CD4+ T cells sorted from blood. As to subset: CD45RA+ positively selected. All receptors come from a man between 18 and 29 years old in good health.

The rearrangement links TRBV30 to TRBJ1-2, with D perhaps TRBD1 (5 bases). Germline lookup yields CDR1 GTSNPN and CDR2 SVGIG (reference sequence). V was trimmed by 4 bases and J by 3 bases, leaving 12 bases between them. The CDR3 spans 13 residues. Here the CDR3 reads CAWTRQPYYGYTF. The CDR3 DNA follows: TGTGCCTGGACCCGACAGCCCTACTATGGCTACACCTTC.

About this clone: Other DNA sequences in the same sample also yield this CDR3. CDR3 nucleotide sequence: TGTGCCAGCAGATCACAGGAGACCCAGTACTTC. Translated, it gives CASRSQETQYF. The chain couples TRBV28 to TRBJ2-5; no clear D gene. With 6 bases removed from V and 5 bases from J, the gap between germline ends came to 7 bases. The CDR3 length is 11 residues. Germline CDR1 reads MDHEN; CDR2 reads SYDVKM.

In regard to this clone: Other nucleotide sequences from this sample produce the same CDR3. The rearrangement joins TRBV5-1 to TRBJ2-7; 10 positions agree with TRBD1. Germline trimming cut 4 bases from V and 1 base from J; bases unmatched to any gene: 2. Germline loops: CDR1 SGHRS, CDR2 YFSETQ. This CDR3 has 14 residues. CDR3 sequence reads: CASSQGQGSYEQYF. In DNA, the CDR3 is TGCGCCAGCAGCCAGGGACAGGGGTCCTACGAGCAGTACTTC.

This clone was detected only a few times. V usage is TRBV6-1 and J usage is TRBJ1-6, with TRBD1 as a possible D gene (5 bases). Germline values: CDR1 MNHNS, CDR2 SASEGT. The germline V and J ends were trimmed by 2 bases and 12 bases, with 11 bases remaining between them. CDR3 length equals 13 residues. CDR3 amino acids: CASSELAGRPLHF. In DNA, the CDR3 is TGTGCCAGCAGTGAACTCGCAGGGAGACCCCTCCACTTT.

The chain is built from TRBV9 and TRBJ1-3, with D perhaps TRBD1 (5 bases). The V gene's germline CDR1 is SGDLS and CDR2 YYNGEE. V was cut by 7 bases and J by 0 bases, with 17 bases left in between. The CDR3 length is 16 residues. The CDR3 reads CASGGDQPYSGNTIYF. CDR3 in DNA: TGTGCCAGCGGGGGGGATCAGCCGTACTCTGGAAACACCATATATTTT.

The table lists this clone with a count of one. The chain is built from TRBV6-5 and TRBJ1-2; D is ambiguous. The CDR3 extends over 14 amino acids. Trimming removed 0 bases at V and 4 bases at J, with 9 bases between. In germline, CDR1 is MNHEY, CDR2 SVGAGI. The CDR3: CASSYSSGFYGYTF. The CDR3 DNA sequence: TGTGCCAGCAGTTACTCGAGCGGGTTCTATGGCTACACCTTC.

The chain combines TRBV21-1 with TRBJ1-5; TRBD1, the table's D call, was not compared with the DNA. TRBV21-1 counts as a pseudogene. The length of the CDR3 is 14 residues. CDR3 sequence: CASSKGQTNQPQHF. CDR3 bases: TGTGCCAGCAGCAAGGGACAGACCAATCAGCCCCAGCATTTT.

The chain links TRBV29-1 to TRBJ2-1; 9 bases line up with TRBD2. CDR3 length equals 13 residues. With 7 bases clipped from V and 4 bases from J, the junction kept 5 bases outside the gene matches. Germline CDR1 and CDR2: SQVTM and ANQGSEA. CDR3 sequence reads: CSASSGGYNEQFF. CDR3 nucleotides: TGCAGCGCAAGTAGCGGGGGATACAATGAGCAGTTCTTC.

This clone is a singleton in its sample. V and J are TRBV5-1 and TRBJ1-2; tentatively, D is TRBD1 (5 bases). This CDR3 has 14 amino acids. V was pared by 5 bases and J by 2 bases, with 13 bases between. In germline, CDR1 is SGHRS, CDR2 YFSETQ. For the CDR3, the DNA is TGCGCCAGCAGACTGACGGCAGGGAACTATGGCTACACCTTC. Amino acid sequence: CASRLTAGNYGYTF.

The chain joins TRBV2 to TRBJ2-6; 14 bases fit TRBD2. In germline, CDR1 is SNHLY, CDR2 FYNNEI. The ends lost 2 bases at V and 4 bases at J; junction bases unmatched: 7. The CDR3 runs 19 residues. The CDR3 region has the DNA TGTGCCAGCAGTGAAAGGGGACTAGCGGGAGACAACGGGGCCAACGTCCTGACTTTC. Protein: CASSERGLAGDNGANVLTF. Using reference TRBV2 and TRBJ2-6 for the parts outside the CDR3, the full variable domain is EPEVTQTPSHQVTQMGQEVILRCVPISNHLYFYWYRQILGQKVEFLVSFYNNEISEKSEIFDDQFSVERPDGSNFTLKIRSTKLEDSAMYFCASSERGLAGDNGANVLTFGAGSRLTVL.

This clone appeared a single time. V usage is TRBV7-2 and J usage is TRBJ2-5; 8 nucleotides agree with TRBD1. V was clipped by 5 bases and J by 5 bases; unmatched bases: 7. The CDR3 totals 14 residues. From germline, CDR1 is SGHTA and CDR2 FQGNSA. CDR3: CASSLRGHSETQYF. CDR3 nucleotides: TGTGCCAGCAGCCTCAGGGGGCACAGCGAGACCCAGTACTTC.

CDR3 in DNA: TGCAGCGTTGAAGAAGGCGGACAGGGCCCGTCCTACGAGCAGTACTTC. Protein product: CSVEEGGQGPSYEQYF. The J gene is TRBJ2-7, the V gene TRBV29-1, with 8 positions matching TRBD1. The germline V gene encodes CDR1 SQVTM and CDR2 ANQGSEA. The CDR3 has 16 residues. The J segment lost 1 base and the V segment lost 0 bases, leaving 8 bases of the junction unmatched.

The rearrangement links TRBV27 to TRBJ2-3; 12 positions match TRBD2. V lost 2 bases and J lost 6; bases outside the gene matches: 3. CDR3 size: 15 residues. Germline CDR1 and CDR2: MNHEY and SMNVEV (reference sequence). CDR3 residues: CASSLLAGGPDTQYF. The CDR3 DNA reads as TGTGCCAGCAGTTTACTAGCGGGAGGGCCCGATACGCAGTATTTT.

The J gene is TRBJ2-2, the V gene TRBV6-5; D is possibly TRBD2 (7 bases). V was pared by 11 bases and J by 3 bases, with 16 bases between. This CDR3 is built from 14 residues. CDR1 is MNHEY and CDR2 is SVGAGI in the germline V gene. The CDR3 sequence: CAGGRERDTGELFF. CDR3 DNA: TGTGCCGGGGGGCGGGAGAGGGACACCGGGGAGCTGTTTTTT.

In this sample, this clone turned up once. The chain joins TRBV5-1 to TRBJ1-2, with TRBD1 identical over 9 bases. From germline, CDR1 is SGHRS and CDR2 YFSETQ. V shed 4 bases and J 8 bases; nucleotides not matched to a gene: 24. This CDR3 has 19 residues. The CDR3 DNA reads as TGCGCCAGCAGCCTGTTCCCGGGACAGGGCTTACACCGGGCATTAGGCTACACCTTC. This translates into CASSLFPGQGLHRALGYTF. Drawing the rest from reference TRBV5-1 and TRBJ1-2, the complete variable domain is KAGVTQTPRYLIKTRGQQVTLSCSPISGHRSVSWYQQTPGQGLQFLFEYFSETQRNKGNFPGRFSGRQFSNSRSEMNVSTLELGDSALYLCASSLFPGQGLHRALGYTFGSGTRLTVV.

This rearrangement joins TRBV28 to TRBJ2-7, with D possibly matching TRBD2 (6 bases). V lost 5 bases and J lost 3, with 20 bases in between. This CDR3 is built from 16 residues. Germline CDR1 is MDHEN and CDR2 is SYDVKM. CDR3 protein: CASSEDGSTRIYEQYF. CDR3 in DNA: TGTGCCAGCAGTGAGGACGGTTCGACTAGAATCTACGAGCAGTACTTC. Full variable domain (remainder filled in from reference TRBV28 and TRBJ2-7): DVKVTQSSRYLVKRTGEKVFLECVQDMDHENMFWYRQDPGLGLRLIYFSYDVKMKEKGDIPEGYSVSREKKERFSLILESASTNQTSMYLCASSEDGSTRIYEQYFGPGTRLTVT.

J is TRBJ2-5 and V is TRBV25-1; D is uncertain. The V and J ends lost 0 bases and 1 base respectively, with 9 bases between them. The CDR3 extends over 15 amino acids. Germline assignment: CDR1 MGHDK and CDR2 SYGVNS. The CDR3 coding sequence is TGTGCCAGCAGTGAATATCTCGGACCCCAAGAGACCCAGTACTTC. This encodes CASSEYLGPQETQYF. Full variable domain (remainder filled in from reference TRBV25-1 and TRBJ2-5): EADIYQTPRYLVIGTGKKITLECSQTMGHDKMYWYQQDPGMELHLIHYSYGVNSTEKGDLSSESTVSRIRTEHFPLTLESARPSHTSQYLCASSEYLGPQETQYFGPGTRLLVL.

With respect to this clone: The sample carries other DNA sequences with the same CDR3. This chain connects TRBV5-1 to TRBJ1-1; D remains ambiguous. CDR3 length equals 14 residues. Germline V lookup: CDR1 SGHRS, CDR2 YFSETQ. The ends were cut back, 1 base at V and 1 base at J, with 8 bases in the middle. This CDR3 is CASSLYPGNTEAFF. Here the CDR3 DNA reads TGCGCCAGCAGCTTGTATCCGGGGAACACTGAAGCTTTCTTT.

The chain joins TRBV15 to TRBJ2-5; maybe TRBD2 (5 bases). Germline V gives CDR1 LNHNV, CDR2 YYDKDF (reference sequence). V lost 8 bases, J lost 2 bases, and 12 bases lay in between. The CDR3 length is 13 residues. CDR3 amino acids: CATALEGQETQYF. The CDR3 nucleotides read TGTGCCACCGCACTAGAGGGTCAAGAGACCCAGTACTTC. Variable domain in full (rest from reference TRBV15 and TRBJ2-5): DAMVIQNPRYQVTQFGKPVTLSCSQTLNHNVMYWYQQKSSQAPKLLFHYYDKDFNNEADTPDNFQSRRPNTSFCFLDIRSPGLGDTAMYLCATALEGQETQYFGPGTRLLVL.

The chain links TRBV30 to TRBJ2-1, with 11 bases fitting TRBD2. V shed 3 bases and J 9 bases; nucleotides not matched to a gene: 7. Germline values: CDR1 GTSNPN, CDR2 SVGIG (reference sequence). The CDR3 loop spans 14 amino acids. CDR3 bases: TGTGCCTGGAGCCGGGGACTAGCGGAGATTGAGCAGTTCTTC. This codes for CAWSRGLAEIEQFF.

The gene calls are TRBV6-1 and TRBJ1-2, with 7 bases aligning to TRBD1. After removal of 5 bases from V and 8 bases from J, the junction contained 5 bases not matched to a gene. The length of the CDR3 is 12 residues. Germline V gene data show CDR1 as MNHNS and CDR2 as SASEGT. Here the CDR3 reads CASSHSGQGYTF. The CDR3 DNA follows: TGTGCCAGCAGTCACTCGGGACAGGGCTACACCTTC.

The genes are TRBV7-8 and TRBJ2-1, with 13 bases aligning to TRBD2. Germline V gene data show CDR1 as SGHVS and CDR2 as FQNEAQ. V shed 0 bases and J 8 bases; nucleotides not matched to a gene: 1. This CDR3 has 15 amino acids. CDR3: CASSLAGLAGDEQFF. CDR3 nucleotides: TGTGCCAGCAGCTTAGCTGGACTAGCGGGAGATGAGCAGTTCTTC.

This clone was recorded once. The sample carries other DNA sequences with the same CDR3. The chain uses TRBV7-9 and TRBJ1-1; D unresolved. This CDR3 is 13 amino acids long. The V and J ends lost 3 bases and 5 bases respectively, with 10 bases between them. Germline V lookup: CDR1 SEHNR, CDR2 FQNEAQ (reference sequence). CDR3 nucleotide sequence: TGTGCCAGCAGCTTTCTGGGAGGAACTGAAGCTTTCTTT. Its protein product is CASSFLGGTEAFF.

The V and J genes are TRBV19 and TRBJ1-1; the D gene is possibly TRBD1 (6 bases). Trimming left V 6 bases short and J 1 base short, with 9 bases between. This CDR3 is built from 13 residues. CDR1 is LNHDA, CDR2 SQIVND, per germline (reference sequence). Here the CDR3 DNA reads TGTGCCAGTAGCGAACAGGGGAACACTGAAGCTTTCTTT. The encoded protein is CASSEQGNTEAFF.

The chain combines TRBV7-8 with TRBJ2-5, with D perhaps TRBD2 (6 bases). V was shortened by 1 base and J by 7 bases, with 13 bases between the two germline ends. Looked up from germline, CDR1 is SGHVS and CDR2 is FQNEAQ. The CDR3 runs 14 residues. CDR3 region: CASSLDRGLGTQYF. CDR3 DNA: TGTGCCAGCAGCTTAGATCGGGGACTGGGGACCCAGTACTTC.

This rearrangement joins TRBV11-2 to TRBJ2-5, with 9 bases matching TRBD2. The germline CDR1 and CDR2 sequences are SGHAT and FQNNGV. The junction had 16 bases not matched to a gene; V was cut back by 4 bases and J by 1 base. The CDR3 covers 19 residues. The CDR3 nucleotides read TGTGCCAGCAGCTCTAACTCCGGGACTAGCTTTGTAAGCCAAGAGACCCAGTACTTC. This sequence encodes CASSSNSGTSFVSQETQYF.

The CDR3 is CASSIPTNTNTGELFF. The CDR3 coding sequence is TGTGCCAGCAGTATCCCGACAAATACGAACACCGGGGAGCTGTTTTTT. The chain links TRBV25-1 to TRBJ2-2; D is unresolved. CDR1 MGHDK and CDR2 SYGVNS come from the germline V gene. This CDR3 has 16 amino acids. Trimming removed 5 bases from V and 0 bases from J, with 13 bases in between.

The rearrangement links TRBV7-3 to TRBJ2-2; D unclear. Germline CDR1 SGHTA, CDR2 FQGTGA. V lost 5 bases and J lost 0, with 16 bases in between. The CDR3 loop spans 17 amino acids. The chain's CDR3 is CASSPSYSSANTGELFF. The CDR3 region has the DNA TGTGCCAGCAGCCCCTCTTACAGCTCCGCGAACACCGGGGAGCTGTTTTTT.

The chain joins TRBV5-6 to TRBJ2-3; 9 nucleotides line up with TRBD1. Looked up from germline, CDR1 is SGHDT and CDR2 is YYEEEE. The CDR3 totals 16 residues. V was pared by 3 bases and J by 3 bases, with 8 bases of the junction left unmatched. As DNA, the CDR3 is TGTGCCAGCAGCTCCGGGACAGGGACACTTACAGATACGCAGTATTTT. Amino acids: CASSSGTGTLTDTQYF.

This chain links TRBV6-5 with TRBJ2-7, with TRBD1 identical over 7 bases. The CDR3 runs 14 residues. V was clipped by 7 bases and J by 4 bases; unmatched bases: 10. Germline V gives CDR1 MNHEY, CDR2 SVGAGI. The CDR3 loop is CASKRGQAQYEQYF. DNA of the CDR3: TGTGCCAGCAAAAGAGGACAGGCTCAATACGAGCAGTACTTC.

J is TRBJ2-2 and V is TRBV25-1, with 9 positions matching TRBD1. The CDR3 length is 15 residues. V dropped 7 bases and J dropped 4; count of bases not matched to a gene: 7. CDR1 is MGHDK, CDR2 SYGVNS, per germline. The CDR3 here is CASNRPGQGTGELFF. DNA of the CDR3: TGTGCCAGCAATCGACCGGGACAGGGCACCGGGGAGCTGTTTTTT. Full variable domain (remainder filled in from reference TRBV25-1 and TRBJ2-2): EADIYQTPRYLVIGTGKKITLECSQTMGHDKMYWYQQDPGMELHLIHYSYGVNSTEKGDLSSESTVSRIRTEHFPLTLESARPSHTSQYLCASNRPGQGTGELFFGEGSRLTVL.

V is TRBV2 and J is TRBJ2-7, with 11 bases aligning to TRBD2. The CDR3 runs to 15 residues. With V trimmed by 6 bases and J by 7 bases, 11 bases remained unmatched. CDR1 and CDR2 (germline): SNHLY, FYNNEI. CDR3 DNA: TGTGCCAGCAGCCCACTAGCGGGGGCCAAGGGGGAGCAGTACTTC. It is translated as CASSPLAGAKGEQYF.